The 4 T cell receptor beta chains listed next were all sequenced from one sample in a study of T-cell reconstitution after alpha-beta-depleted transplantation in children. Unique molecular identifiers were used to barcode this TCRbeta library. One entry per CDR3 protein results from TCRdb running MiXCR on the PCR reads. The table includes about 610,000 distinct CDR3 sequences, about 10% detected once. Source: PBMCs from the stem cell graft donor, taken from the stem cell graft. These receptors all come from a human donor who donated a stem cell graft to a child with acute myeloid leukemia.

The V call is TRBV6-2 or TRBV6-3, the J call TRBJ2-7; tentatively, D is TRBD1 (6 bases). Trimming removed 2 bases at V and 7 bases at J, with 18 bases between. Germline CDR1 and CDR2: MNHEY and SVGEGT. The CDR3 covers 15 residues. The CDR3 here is CASSYGWQEGGEQYF. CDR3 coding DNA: TGTGCCAGCAGTTACGGATGGCAGGAAGGGGGTGAGCAGTACTTC.

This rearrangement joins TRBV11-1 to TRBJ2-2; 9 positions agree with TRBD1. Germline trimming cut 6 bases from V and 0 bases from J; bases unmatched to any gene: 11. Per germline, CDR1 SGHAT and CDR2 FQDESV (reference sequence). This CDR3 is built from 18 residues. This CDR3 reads CASSFRPGQGTNTGELFF. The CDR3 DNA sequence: TGTGCCAGCAGTTTTAGACCGGGACAGGGAACGAACACCGGGGAGCTGTTTTTT.

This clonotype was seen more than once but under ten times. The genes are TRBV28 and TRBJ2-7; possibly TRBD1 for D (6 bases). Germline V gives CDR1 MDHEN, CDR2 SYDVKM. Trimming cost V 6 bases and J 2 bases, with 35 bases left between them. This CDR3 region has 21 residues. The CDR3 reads CASSHPLPGDDLVKRTYEQYF. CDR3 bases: TGTGCCAGCAGCCACCCCCTCCCAGGGGATGATTTAGTGAAGCGAACCTACGAGCAGTACTTC.

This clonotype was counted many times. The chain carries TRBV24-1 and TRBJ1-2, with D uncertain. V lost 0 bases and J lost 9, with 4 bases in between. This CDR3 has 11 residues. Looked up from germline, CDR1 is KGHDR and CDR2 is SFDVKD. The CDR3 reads CATSDLGSYTF. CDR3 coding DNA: TGTGCCACCAGTGATTTGGGAAGCTACACCTTC.